This T cell receptor (beta chain) was captured by sequencing in a study of cytomegalovirus exposure and HLA in healthy donors. Whole-study context: There were over 350 genotyped donors. Of these, 81% fell in the genetic ancestry cluster associated with self-reported Caucasian donors. Findings and caveats of the study: In most subjects, TCR beta sequences reportedly gave accurate predictions of HLA-A and HLA-B alleles.

In the PCR, 60 Vbeta and 13 Jbeta primers were used. Measured with immunoSEQ multiplex PCR; TCRdb has only the in-frame clones, and not every one. The table lists 70,000 to 95,000 clones, around three quarters of them singletons. Remarks on this clone: Its antigen is currently unknown.

Sequenced sample: PBMCs. The sequence was collected from a young man in good health and CMV-seropositive.

The CDR3 DNA is TGTGCCAGCAGGTCAGGCCAGACCGCTGGGGCCAACGTCCTGACTTTC. It encodes CASRSGQTAGANVLTF. The chain carries TRBV7-9 and TRBJ2-6; D not certain. The V gene lost 6 bases and the J gene lost 2 bases, with 14 bases spanning the gap. The V gene's germline CDR1 is SEHNR and CDR2 FQNEAQ (reference sequence). CDR3 length: 16 amino acids.